One sample yielded the 23 T cell receptor beta chains listed below, sequenced in a study of blood T cells in healthy people across ages. Next came a second PCR, run for about 6 to 11 cycles, which used a sample-barcoded 5' primer along with a J-beta primer mix. MiXCR was run by TCRdb on the 5' RACE reads, yielding one entry per CDR3 protein. The table includes hundreds of thousands of distinct CDR3 sequences, approximately 53% detected once. The material sequenced was blood. The receptor set was obtained from a man aged 40-49 years in good health.

V usage is TRBV15 and J usage is TRBJ2-3; D unresolved. Germline V gene sequence: CDR1 LNHNV, CDR2 YYDKDF (reference sequence). Trimming stripped 2 bases from V and 0 bases from J, with 12 bases between. CDR3 size: 16 residues. The DNA for the CDR3 is TGTGCCACCAGCAGACCTCTGGCCGGTAGCACAGATACGCAGTATTTT. Its protein is CATSRPLAGSTDTQYF.

The rearrangement links TRBV3-1 to TRBJ2-5, with TRBD2 identical over 10 bases. Unmatched junction bases numbered 9, after V lost 7 bases and J lost 4 bases. The CDR3 length is 15 residues. Per germline, CDR1 LGHDT and CDR2 YNNKEL (reference sequence). The CDR3 region is CASTLAGDGAETQYF. DNA of the CDR3: TGTGCCAGCACCCTAGCGGGGGATGGCGCAGAGACCCAGTACTTC.

DNA for the CDR3: TGTGCCAGCAGCCGGGCGGGAGTGATGGAGACCCAGTACTTC. It codes for CASSRAGVMETQYF. This rearrangement joins TRBV2 to TRBJ2-5, with 7 bases matching TRBD2. The CDR3 has 14 amino acids. Trimming took 6 bases from V and 5 from J; bases not matched to a gene: 9. Per germline, CDR1 SNHLY and CDR2 FYNNEI.

The chain combines TRBV29-1 with TRBJ2-5; TRBD1 aligns across 9 bases. The CDR3 has 13 amino acids. V gave up 4 bases and J gave up 5 bases; unmatched junction bases: 5. CDR1 is SQVTM, CDR2 ANQGSEA, per germline. The DNA of the CDR3 is TGCAGCGTTGCCCGGGACAGGGCGGAGACCCAGTACTTC. Protein sequence: CSVARDRAETQYF.

Details on this clonotype: At one end the junction does not follow the germline gene, possibly because of a read error. The chain uses TRBV12-3 or TRBV12-4 and TRBJ2-3, with unresolved D. The CDR3 runs 13 residues. CDR3 in amino acids: CAISNGVRDTQYF. In DNA, the CDR3 is TGTGCCATCAGTAATGGGGTGAGAGATACGCAGTATTTT.

For the CDR3, the DNA is TGTGCCAGCAGCTTAGGGTCGCCACGGATCTCTGGGGCCAACGTCCTGACTTTC. This codes for CASSLGSPRISGANVLTF. J is TRBJ2-6 and V is TRBV7-2, with D unclear. This CDR3 comprises 18 residues. Trimming cost V 1 base and J 0 bases, with 13 bases left between them. Germline V gene data show CDR1 as SGHTA and CDR2 as FQGNSA.

This clonotype occurred a few times. The genes are TRBV5-1 and TRBJ2-3, with 7 nucleotides matching TRBD1. Germline CDR1 SGHRS, CDR2 YFSETQ. CDR3 length equals 18 residues. With V trimmed by 2 bases and J by 0 bases, 12 bases remained unmatched. CDR3 sequence (DNA): TGCGCCAGCAGCTTTTGGGACAGAGGGCTAGGTAGCACAGATACGCAGTATTTT. It yields the protein CASSFWDRGLGSTDTQYF.

The CDR3 sequence: CAISDEGGHSPLHF. CDR3 DNA: TGTGCCATCAGTGACGAGGGGGGCCATTCACCCCTCCACTTT. The chain uses TRBV10-3 and TRBJ1-6; D is perhaps TRBD1 (6 bases). Trimming removed 3 bases at V and 8 bases at J, with 11 bases between. Germline CDR1 is ENHRY and CDR2 is SYGVKD. CDR3 length: 14 residues.

The V gene is TRBV6-4, the J gene TRBJ2-5; D remains ambiguous. The CDR3 is made up of 18 amino acids. The germline CDR1 and CDR2 sequences are MRHNA and SNTAGT. V lost 4 bases to trimming and J lost 2 bases, with 23 bases between them. DNA for the CDR3: TGTGCCAGCAGTGGCGACTCTCCTTTATTTTGGCAACAAGAGACCCAGTACTTC. Encoded protein: CASSGDSPLFWQQETQYF.

This chain links TRBV10-3 with TRBJ1-5; tentative D call: TRBD1 (5 bases). V was trimmed by 10 bases and J by 7 bases, leaving 26 bases between them. In germline, CDR1 is ENHRY, CDR2 SYGVKD. This CDR3 spans 16 amino acids. The DNA for the CDR3 is TGTGCCACCAAAACCGGGACTCAGGATAGGGTCCAGCCCCAGCATTTT. Translated, it gives CATKTGTQDRVQPQHF.

This sequence joins TRBV6-1 and TRBJ1-2; D unresolved. V was pared by 5 bases and J by 4 bases, with 14 bases between. Germline-derived CDR1 and CDR2 are MNHNS and SASEGT. The CDR3 extends over 14 amino acids. The CDR3 here is CASSSIGEAYGYTF. The CDR3 nucleotides are TGTGCCAGCAGTTCTATCGGGGAAGCCTATGGCTACACCTTC.

The chain couples TRBV20-1 to TRBJ1-2; D call uncertain. From germline, CDR1 is DFQATT and CDR2 SNEGSKA (reference sequence). With 3 bases removed from V and 7 bases from J, the gap between germline ends came to 12 bases. CDR3 length: 12 amino acids. CDR3 DNA: TGCAGTGCTAGGTCAGTGGAGATTGGCTACACCTTC. This translates into CSARSVEIGYTF.

The chain uses TRBV7-9 and TRBJ1-4; 7 bases agree with TRBD1. With 3 bases clipped from V and 0 bases from J, the junction kept 4 bases outside the gene matches. The CDR3 sequence is 16 residues long. Per germline, CDR1 SEHNR and CDR2 FQNEAQ (reference sequence). The CDR3 loop is CASSLGDRPTNEKLFF. CDR3 DNA: TGTGCCAGCAGCTTGGGGGACAGACCAACTAATGAAAAACTGTTTTTT. Variable domain in full (rest from reference TRBV7-9 and TRBJ1-4): DTGVSQNPRHKITKRGQNVTFRCDPISEHNRLYWYRQTLGQGPEFLTYFQNEAQLEKSRLLSDRFSAERPKGSFSTLEIQRTEQGDSAMYLCASSLGDRPTNEKLFFGSGTQLSVL.

This clonotype was seen more than once but under ten times. The chain carries TRBV7-2 and TRBJ2-5, with 10 bases that match TRBD2. There are 15 residues in the CDR3. Trimming at V came to 1 base and at J to 9 bases, leaving 8 bases not matched to a gene. Germline CDR1 reads SGHTA; CDR2 reads FQGNSA. CDR3 sequence reads: CASSLDRAGGRAQYF. The CDR3 DNA reads as TGTGCCAGCAGCTTAGACCGAGCGGGGGGGCGGGCCCAGTACTTC.

The chain is built from TRBV29-1 and TRBJ1-1, with 7 bases aligning to TRBD1. The CDR3 sequence is 14 residues long. CDR1 and CDR2 (germline): SQVTM, ANQGSEA. With V trimmed by 4 bases and J by 0 bases, 5 bases remained unmatched. CDR3: CSVAGQALNTEAFF. The CDR3 coding sequence is TGCAGCGTTGCCGGACAGGCATTGAACACTGAAGCTTTCTTT.

The chain is built from TRBV6-2 or TRBV6-3 and TRBJ1-2; D unclear. Germline assignment: CDR1 MNHEY and CDR2 SVGEGT. This CDR3 spans 13 amino acids. V gave up 2 bases and J gave up 2 bases, with 6 bases separating them. CDR3 nucleotides: TGTGCCAGCAGTTACGAACAGAACTATGGCTACACCTTC. The encoded protein is CASSYEQNYGYTF.

Only a few counts were recorded for this clonotype. This rearrangement joins TRBV27 to TRBJ2-3; 11 nucleotides align to TRBD2. The CDR3 covers 15 residues. V shed 6 bases and J 2 bases; nucleotides not matched to a gene: 4. In germline, CDR1 is MNHEY, CDR2 SMNVEV (reference sequence). CDR3 region: CASRRTSGFTDTQYF. DNA for the CDR3: TGTGCCAGCAGGAGGACTAGCGGGTTCACAGATACGCAGTATTTT.

Concerning this clonotype: One end of the junction is discordant with germline, which a read error may explain. The chain links TRBV12-3 or TRBV12-4 to TRBJ2-3; no clear D. The CDR3 has 15 amino acids. Written as DNA, the CDR3 is TGTGCCAGCAGTCCATCCGGCGGAAGCGCAGATACGGAGTATTTT. Its translation: CASSPSGGSADTEYF.

This sequence joins TRBV7-8 and TRBJ2-7, with a possible D match to TRBD1 (5 bases). V lost 1 base and J lost 2, with 12 bases in between. CDR1 is SGHVS and CDR2 is FQNEAQ in the germline V gene. The CDR3 totals 15 residues. The CDR3 DNA reads as TGTGCCAGCAGCTTAGAACAGGTGGGAACCTACGAGCAGTACTTC. Translation gives CASSLEQVGTYEQYF.

The rearrangement links TRBV7-2 to TRBJ2-3, with D perhaps matching TRBD2 (6 bases). Germline V gene sequence: CDR1 SGHTA, CDR2 FQGNSA. The CDR3 spans 14 residues. The V and J ends lost 0 bases and 6 bases respectively, with 10 bases between them. CDR3 DNA: TGTGCCAGCAGCTTAGCCGGGAGCGGGGATACGCAGTATTTT. Translation: CASSLAGSGDTQYF. The whole variable domain, filled in from reference TRBV7-2 and TRBJ2-3, reads GAGVSQSPSNKVTEKGKDVELRCDPISGHTALYWYRQSLGQGLEFLIYFQGNSAPDKSGLPSDRFSAERTGGSVSTLTIQRTQQEDSAVYLCASSLAGSGDTQYFGPGTRLTVL.

The J gene is TRBJ2-5, the V gene TRBV4-1; a weak D match, TRBD1 (5 bases). The V gene lost 2 bases and the J gene lost 4 bases, with 17 bases spanning the gap. In germline, CDR1 is MGHRA, CDR2 YSYEKL. The CDR3 length is 16 residues. The CDR3 DNA reads TGCGCCAGCAGCCAACATCCCCAGGGTTACGGAGAGACCCAGTACTTC. It translates to CASSQHPQGYGETQYF.

CDR3 sequence: CASSLTGGNYNEQFF. CDR3 coding DNA: TGTGCCAGCAGCTTAACGGGGGGAAATTACAATGAGCAGTTCTTC. The gene calls are TRBV7-8 and TRBJ2-1, with 7 bases that match TRBD2. V gave up 2 bases and J gave up 4 bases; unmatched junction bases: 5. Germline values: CDR1 SGHVS, CDR2 FQNEAQ. This CDR3 contains 15 residues.

This chain links TRBV4-1 with TRBJ2-7, with TRBD1 matching over 7 bases. CDR1 MGHRA and CDR2 YSYEKL come from the germline V gene. V was clipped by 1 base and J by 3 bases; unmatched bases: 9. This CDR3 spans 16 amino acids. Written as DNA, the CDR3 is TGCGCCAGCAGCCAAGGCGGTGGGGCAGGGGGCTACGAGCAGTACTTC. It encodes CASSQGGGAGGYEQYF.